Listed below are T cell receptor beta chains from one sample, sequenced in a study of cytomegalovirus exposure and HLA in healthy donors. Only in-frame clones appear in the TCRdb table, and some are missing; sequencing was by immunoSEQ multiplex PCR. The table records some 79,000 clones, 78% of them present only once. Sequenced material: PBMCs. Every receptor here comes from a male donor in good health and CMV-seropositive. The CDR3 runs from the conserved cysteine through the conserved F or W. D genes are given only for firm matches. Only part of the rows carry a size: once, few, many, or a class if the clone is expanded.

CASSYSGYSYEQYF	TGTGCCAGCAGTTATAGCGGATACTCCTACGAGCAGTACTTC	NA	NA	TRBJ2-7	TRBV7-9
CASSISGGSYEQYF	TGTGCCAGCAGCATTAGCGGGGGCTCCTACGAGCAGTACTTC	TRBD2	NA	TRBJ2-7	TRBV6-5
CASEDRGAIREKLFF	TGTGCCAGTGAGGACAGGGGTGCAATCCGAGAAAAACTGTTTTTT	TRBD1	NA	TRBJ1-4	TRBV19
CASSLAVTASGVQETQYF	TGTGCCAGCAGCTTAGCGGTCACGGCTAGCGGGGTCCAAGAGACCCAGTACTTC	TRBD2	NA	TRBJ2-5	TRBV5-6
CATSGTGGRGGAYEQYF	TGTGCCACCTCCGGGACAGGGGGCCGAGGGGGCGCCTACGAGCAGTACTTC	TRBD1	NA	TRBJ2-7	TRBV10-3
CASSPGVF	TGTGCCAGCAGCCCGGGGGTCTTC	NA	NA	TRBJ2-7	TRBV5-5
CASSGGTGPGSPLHF	TGTGCCAGCAGTGGGGGGACAGGCCCTGGCTCACCCCTCCACTTT	TRBD1	NA	TRBJ1-6	TRBV6-5
CASRKEGGEGEQYF	TGTGCCAGCAGAAAAGAGGGTGGGGAAGGCGAGCAGTACTTC	NA	NA	TRBJ2-7	TRBV5-6
CASSAWGVGNTIYF	TGTGCCAGCAGCGCGTGGGGGGTTGGAAACACCATATATTTT	NA	NA	TRBJ1-3	TRBV9
CASSLSGTGINEQFF	TGTGCCAGCAGCTTATCCGGGACAGGGATCAATGAGCAGTTCTTC	TRBD1	NA	TRBJ2-1	TRBV11-3
CASSENSRTPHF	TGTGCCAGCAGTGAAAACTCTCGCACCCCGCATTTT	NA	NA	TRBJ1-5	TRBV2
CASSLRDSNYEQYF	TGTGCCAGCAGCTTGAGGGACAGCAACTACGAGCAGTACTTC	TRBD1	NA	TRBJ2-7	TRBV5-4
CASSVPTGQGDGEQFF	TGTGCCAGCAGTGTTCCTACGGGACAGGGAGACGGTGAGCAGTTCTTC	TRBD1	NA	TRBJ2-1	TRBV25-1
CAISESASGGQFF	TGTGCCATCAGTGAGTCAGCCAGCGGGGGGCAGTTCTTC	TRBD2	NA	TRBJ2-1	TRBV10-3
CASRRTSPYEQYF	TGTGCCAGCAGACGGACTAGCCCCTACGAGCAGTACTTC	TRBD2	NA	TRBJ2-7	TRBV7-2
CASSYSGLAEYEQYF	TGTGCCAGCAGTTACTCCGGACTAGCGGAATACGAGCAGTACTTC	TRBD2	NA	TRBJ2-7	TRBV27
CASSTTQGAGTEAFF	TGTGCCAGCAGTACAACCCAGGGGGCCGGGACTGAAGCTTTCTTT	TRBD1	NA	TRBJ1-1	TRBV6-6
CASSSGSEQYF	TGTGCCAGCAGTTCAGGGTCCGAGCAGTACTTC	NA	NA	TRBJ2-7	TRBV28
CATSRDRGSYEQYF	TGTGCCACCAGCAGGGACAGGGGGTCGTACGAGCAGTACTTC	TRBD1	NA	TRBJ2-7	TRBV15
CASSLSGLASYNEQFF	TGTGCCAGCAGCCTCTCCGGACTAGCTTCTTACAATGAGCAGTTCTTC	TRBD2	NA	TRBJ2-1	TRBV5-6
CASSLTGTGAFCEQFF	TGTGCCAGCAGCTTAACCGGGACAGGGGCTTTTTGTGAGCAGTTCTTC	TRBD1	NA	TRBJ2-1	TRBV5-6
CASRVGQGLDGYTF	TGTGCCAGCAGGGTGGGACAGGGGCTGGATGGCTACACCTTC	TRBD1	NA	TRBJ1-2	TRBV7-9
CAWNRGGVRNTIYF	TGTGCCTGGAACAGGGGGGGAGTAAGAAACACCATATATTTT	TRBD1	NA	TRBJ1-3	TRBV30
CASSLFTANTEAFF	TGTGCCAGCAGTTTATTCACAGCGAACACTGAAGCTTTCTTT	NA	NA	TRBJ1-1	TRBV28
CASSAPTDRVRGSYNEQFF	TGCGCCAGCAGCGCCCCCACTGACAGGGTGAGGGGCTCCTACAATGAGCAGTTCTTC	TRBD1	once	TRBJ2-1	TRBV5-1
CASSSTDRGGHEQYF	TGTGCCAGCAGTTCGACCGACAGGGGGGGCCACGAGCAGTACTTC	TRBD1	once	TRBJ2-7	TRBV6-6
CASSLANRGYYEQYF	TGTGCCAGCAGCTTGGCTAACCGGGGGTATTACGAGCAGTACTTC	NA	NA	TRBJ2-7	TRBV7-2
CASSQTLDGLFEQFF	TGTGCCAGCAGCCAAACCCTGGACGGACTATTCGAGCAGTTCTTC	NA	NA	TRBJ2-1	TRBV14
CASSLSDRANSPLHF	TGTGCCAGCAGTTTAAGCGACAGGGCTAATTCACCCCTCCACTTT	TRBD1	NA	TRBJ1-6	TRBV28
CASSQVGGAYGYTF	TGTGCCAGCAGCCAAGTCGGGGGGGCGTATGGCTACACCTTC	NA	NA	TRBJ1-2	TRBV4-2
CASSLAGGQDQHF	TGTGCCAGCAGCTTAGCGGGAGGACAGGATCAGCATTTT	TRBD1	NA	TRBJ1-5	TRBV7-2
CSGRESISYNEQFF	TGCTCGGGGAGGGAGTCGATCTCCTACAATGAGCAGTTCTTC	NA	NA	TRBJ2-1	TRBV21-1
CASRERGLGEKLFF	TGTGCCAGCAGAGAAAGGGGGCTGGGTGAAAAACTGTTTTTT	TRBD1	NA	TRBJ1-4	TRBV6-6
CASGTGTAQNEQFF	TGTGCCAGTGGAACCGGGACAGCCCAAAATGAGCAGTTCTTC	TRBD1	once	TRBJ2-1	TRBV19
CASSPTGNQPQHF	TGTGCCAGCAGCCCGACAGGCAATCAGCCCCAGCATTTT	NA	NA	TRBJ1-5	TRBV6-1
CASSATGGQPQHF	TGTGCCAGCAGCGCGACAGGGGGTCAGCCCCAGCATTTT	TRBD1	NA	TRBJ1-5	TRBV7-3
CASSLPRGDPYQETQYF	TGTGCCAGCAGCTTACCGCGGGGGGACCCGTACCAAGAGACCCAGTACTTC	TRBD2	NA	TRBJ2-5	TRBV11-2
CASSLGLAGTDTQYF	TGCGCCAGCAGCCTGGGACTAGCGGGGACAGATACGCAGTATTTT	TRBD2	NA	TRBJ2-3	TRBV5-1
CASSMLTGGGNTIYF	TGTGCCAGCAGCATGTTGACAGGGGGAGGAAACACCATATATTTT	TRBD1	NA	TRBJ1-3	TRBV7-6
CASSPVSRGGYEQYF	TGTGCCAGTAGTCCCGTTTCACGAGGCGGCTACGAGCAGTACTTC	NA	NA	TRBJ2-7	TRBV19
CASREGLAGIYFF	TGTGCCAGCAGAGAGGGACTAGCGGGAATTTACTTCTTC	TRBD2	NA	TRBJ2-1	TRBV6-1
CASSQDYGGGEKLFF	TGTGCCAGCAGCCAAGATTATGGTGGAGGCGAAAAACTGTTTTTT	NA	NA	TRBJ1-4	TRBV4-2
CATSRDNPRVSEKLFF	TGTGCCACCAGCAGAGACAACCCCAGGGTTAGTGAAAAACTGTTTTTT	NA	few	TRBJ1-4	TRBV15
CASSKGGRDMNTEAFF	TGTGCCAGCAGCAAAGGTGGCAGGGATATGAACACTGAAGCTTTCTTT	NA	NA	TRBJ1-1	TRBV21-1
CASSGTGANTEAFF	TGTGCCAGCTCGGGGACAGGGGCGAACACTGAAGCTTTCTTT	TRBD1	NA	TRBJ1-1	TRBV18
CASSFGAHEQYF	TGTGCCAGCAGTTTTGGGGCTCACGAGCAGTACTTC	NA	NA	TRBJ2-7	TRBV27
CASSILTGGNEKLFF	TGTGCCAGCAGTATATTGACAGGGGGTAATGAAAAACTGTTTTTT	TRBD1	few	TRBJ1-4	TRBV27
CASSELQGLYAVAEAFF	TGTGCCAGCAGTGAGTTACAGGGGTTGTATGCAGTGGCTGAAGCTTTCTTT	TRBD1	NA	TRBJ1-1	TRBV28
CASRGGLPYNEQFF	TGTGCCAGCAGGGGGGGACTACCTTACAATGAGCAGTTCTTC	TRBD2	NA	TRBJ2-1	TRBV28
CASSQGLAGVIDTQYF	TGTGCTAGCAGCCAGGGACTAGCGGGAGTCATAGATACGCAGTATTTT	TRBD2	NA	TRBJ2-3	TRBV7-7
CASSDRREKLFF	TGCGCCAGTTCGGACAGAAGAGAAAAACTGTTTTTT	NA	NA	TRBJ1-4	TRBV4-3